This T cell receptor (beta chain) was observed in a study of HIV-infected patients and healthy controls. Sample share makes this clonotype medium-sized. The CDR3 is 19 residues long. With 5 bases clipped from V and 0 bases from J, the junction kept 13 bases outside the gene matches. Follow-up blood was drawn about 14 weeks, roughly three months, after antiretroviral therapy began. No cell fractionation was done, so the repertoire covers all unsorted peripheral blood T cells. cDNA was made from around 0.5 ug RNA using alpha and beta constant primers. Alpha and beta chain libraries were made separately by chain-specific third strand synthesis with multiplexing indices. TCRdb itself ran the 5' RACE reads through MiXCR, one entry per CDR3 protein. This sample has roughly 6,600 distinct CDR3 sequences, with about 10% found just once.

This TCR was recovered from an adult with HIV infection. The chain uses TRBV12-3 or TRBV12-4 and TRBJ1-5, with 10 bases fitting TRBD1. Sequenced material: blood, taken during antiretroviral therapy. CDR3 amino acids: CASSTWSGTGEYSNQPQHF. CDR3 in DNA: TGTGCCAGCAGTACCTGGAGCGGGACAGGGGAATATAGCAATCAGCCCCAGCATTTT.